The TCR beta chain described here comes from a study of cytomegalovirus exposure and HLA in healthy donors. General study results and limits: Productive status was seen about 90% or about 30% of the time for most TCR beta V segments in an earlier analysis.

This clone was counted only a few times. As yet, its antigen is unknown. V was shortened by 6 bases and J by 6 bases, with 14 bases between the two germline ends. From germline, CDR1 is MNHNS and CDR2 SASEGT. This CDR3 is 14 amino acids long. With 60 Vbeta and 13 Jbeta primers, the PCR was carried out. Clones were sequenced by immunoSEQ multiplex PCR, and TCRdb holds only the in-frame ones, with some missing. The data hold 90,000 to 120,000 clones, with around 77% observed a single time. The source material was PBMCs. The clonotype comes from a man younger than 30 in good health and CMV-seronegative. The genes are TRBV6-1 and TRBJ2-2; the D gene is possibly TRBD2 (5 bases). The DNA for the CDR3 is TGTGCCAGCAGCCGATTCACTAGTTCCGGGGAGCTGTTTTTT. Residues: CASSRFTSSGELFF.